This T cell receptor (beta chain) was retrieved from a study of blood T cell repertoires in COVID-19 (dated by TCRdb to 2020 to 2022). Some background on the complete study: Samples covering the acute and convalescent phases of COVID-19 were provided by collaborators in the United States, Italy and Spain. The prospective study material was composed of cDNA or gDNA derived from T cells, B-cell-depleted T cells, or PBMCs. Subjects who had been exposed to COVID-19, were actively infected with it, or had recovered from it provided the deeply sampled blood TCRbeta repertoires that made up the dataset. The repertoires were released in a freely available public database intended as a resource for research on the immune response to SARS-CoV-2. Samples were obtained from the ongoing ImmuneRACE study (first 160 participants) and from about 1,300 subjects provided by 6 global collaborators. The sample metadata nearly always contained a de-identified subject ID, COVID-19 status, age in years and sex. Where HLA class I and class II types were available, the types were taken from metadata supplied by the sample provider, not from assay-based typing. Here is what the overall study found, with its caveats: The quantity of clinical and demographic metadata differed by source and by participant and was supplied without curation.

Whole blood was collected in K2EDTA tubes by collaborating institutions according to the institutions' own protocols. For TCRbeta analysis, collaborators shipped samples in one of three forms: frozen whole blood, isolated PBMCs, or DNA extracted from either of those sample types. TCRbeta CDR3 regions were amplified from genomic DNA by means of the immunoSEQ Assay, a bias-controlled multiplex PCR. The original pipeline was this. The number of nucleated cells in each sample was estimated by amplification of reference gene primers within the assay. Sequence reads were collapsed and filtered to measure the absolute abundance of every unique TCRbeta CDR3 rearrangement. For each sample, productive Simpson clonality was calculated as the square root of Simpson's diversity index over productive rearrangements. Held by TCRdb, this immuneACCESS table contains in-frame sequences only and omits some clones. Under half of the omission traces to an unresolved V gene where checked; the cause of the rest is unknown. The V and J calls and clone size come from that table; D and trimming were worked out from the DNA. This sample has tens of thousands of clones in its table, and more than 75% of those were observed once. Of the sample, around 9% falls within the top ten clones.

The germline V gene supplies CDR1 MDHEN and CDR2 SYDVKM. V ends up 7 bases short and J 5 bases short, with an unmatched junction base count of 14. Including the terminal cysteine and phenylalanine, the CDR3 comprises 16 residues. The kept DNA is CDR3 alone, 48 bases in frame from the first base. Notes on this clone: Its antigen is not yet known. No base quality values were provided; no much bigger clone lies one nucleotide off.

The receptor chain draws on TRBV28 and TRBJ2-5; 9 of the junction bases match TRBD2. Sequenced sample: peripheral blood. The receptor comes from a human donor in a cohort sampled during active COVID-19. The CDR3 is CASNNWGTSFQETQYF. The sequenced DNA is TGTGCCAGCAATAATTGGGGGACTAGCTTTCAGGAGACCCAGTACTTC.